The rows below give T cell receptor beta chains drawn from one sample of a study of blood T cell repertoires in COVID-19. TCRdb's table, derived via immunoSEQ multiplex PCR, lists solely in-frame clones and lacks some. Counted here are about 130,000 clones, roughly 83% occurring once; the ten biggest clones make up 7% to 10%. The sample taken for sequencing was PBMCs or T cells enriched from blood (not recorded which). These receptors originate from a man aged 45-60 years who had recovered from COVID-19. Both conserved end residues are part of each CDR3. D genes are given only for firm matches.

d_call v_call cdr3_aa
TRBD1 TRBV2 CASRPRTGNLETQYF
TRBD2 TRBV7-3 CASSIAGGLETQYF
- TRBV7-9 CASSPAGAGSPLHF
TRBD1 TRBV24-1 CATSEPGGSGQPQHF
- TRBV5-1 CASIPGGSLYNEQFF
- TRBV6-5 CASSYAIYYGYTF
- TRBV4-3 CASSQDGGLTGYTF
- TRBV7-8 CASSLRGGGSSYEQYF
- TRBV2 CASKGAGETQYF
- TRBV7-2 CASSLNRASNQPQHF
TRBD2 TRBV5-1 CASSPTSGGAGEQFF
- TRBV27 CASSLYQGDGELFF
- TRBV18 CASSPFTGTYEQYF
- TRBV29-1 CSVNSGSTDTQYF
- TRBV7-2 CASSLAGVSTDTQYF
- TRBV3-1/TRBV3-2 CASSQGPPQYF
- TRBV27 CASSRQVNYGYTF
- TRBV6-5 CASTGTVGNTIYF
- TRBV7-6 CASSFGGSTDTQYF
- TRBV7-2 CASTLRGTDSYEQYF
- TRBV5-1 CASSLRRGHEETQYF
TRBD2 TRBV15 CATSRDRPGLAGPSSYNEQFF
- TRBV7-2 CASSKQGDPFNSPLHF
TRBD1 TRBV5-1 CASSLGTGNEKLFF
TRBD1 TRBV5-6 CASSLGQGVTYEQYF
- TRBV5-1 CASSLTAGSTQYEQYF
- TRBV29-1 CSVSGANEKLFF
TRBD1 TRBV7-3 CASSSQGPNTEAFF
- TRBV6-2/TRBV6-3 CASSYSGGYQPQHF
TRBD1 TRBV11-2 CASSPQGQYHNEQFF
- TRBV9 CASSVAGGRNQPQHF
TRBD1 TRBV29-1 CSVTQTGDSNQPQHF
TRBD1 TRBV4-3 CASSHGDRDVDSNQPQHF
TRBD1 TRBV6-5 CASSYAQGEDSPLHF
- TRBV9 CASSTRQGNNEQFF
TRBD1 TRBV5-6 CASSEMDRRTYSNQPQHF
TRBD2 TRBV5-1 CASSLDGGNGELFF
- TRBV7-8 CASSRTRDIGQPQHF
- TRBV9 CASSGGGTGNTIYF
- TRBV10-3 CATRGESDTQYF
TRBD2 TRBV4-3 CASSQEWRGAGSTSTDTQYF
- TRBV11-2 CASSSQGSRNTGELFF
- TRBV7-8 CASSSFDRPGGNYGYTF
TRBD1 TRBV7-2 CASSLQTGVNTEAFF
- TRBV7-3 CASSLEMNTEAFF
- TRBV12-3/TRBV12-4 CASSFGSQETQYF
TRBD1 TRBV5-1 CASSFYRGNEQFF
TRBD1 TRBV3-1/TRBV3-2 CASSQDSAGGNYGYTF
- TRBV28 CASSFGGGVATEAFF
- TRBV29-1 CSVSSTDRNEKLFF
TRBD1 TRBV10-3 CAIRGDRGRGAGYTF
- TRBV19 CASSIPRYSGNTIYF
TRBD2 TRBV9 CASSGGLAGPQGIQYF
TRBD1 TRBV5-1 CASSGGTGGASLNYGYTF
TRBD2 TRBV18 CASSRRTGTSGVSSYEQYF
TRBD1 TRBV2 CASTRDSRSGANVLTF
TRBD1 TRBV27 CASSRDRGRETQYF